This T cell receptor (beta chain) was identified in a study of blood T cells in healthy people across ages. Study results and caveats: Naive CD4+ cell counts and diversity both ran higher in long-lived than in aged donors.

This clonotype has just a few counts. Its antigen is unknown. With a J-beta primer mix and a sample-barcoded 5' primer, a second PCR ran about 7 to 12 cycles. There were at least 3 million CDR3-containing paired-end reads obtained from each sample. One entry per CDR3 protein, called by TCRdb with MiXCR from the 5' RACE reads. The table includes around 1,000,000 distinct CDR3 sequences, about 23% detected once. V lost 1 base to trimming and J lost 7 bases; unmatched junction nucleotides: 5. The CDR3 sequence is 15 residues long. Per the germline V gene, CDR1 is SGDLS and CDR2 is YYNGEE. The sample was also linked to a second study, of T cells of mothers and their children. Per that paper: No clones detected were persistent microchimeric T cell clones.

The sample consisted of blood. V is TRBV9 and J is TRBJ2-1; 10 nucleotides match TRBD2. The clonotype comes from a girl aged 2-10 years in good health. The CDR3 region has the DNA TGTGCCAGCAGCGTAAGCGGGGGGGTTGGTAATGAGCAGTTCTTC. It codes for CASSVSGGVGNEQFF.